The rows below give T cell receptor beta chains drawn from one sample of a study of PD-1 blockade in mismatch repair-deficient tumors. TCRdb's copy holds only in-frame clones and misses some; the assay was immunoSEQ multiplex PCR. The table records some 130,000 clones, about 90% of them present only once. This material consisted of peripheral blood, taken just under 74 weeks after starting pembrolizumab. These receptors were taken from an adult with mismatch repair-deficient cancer. CDR3s include the opening cysteine and the closing phenylalanine or tryptophan. A D gene is named only where the DNA matches it firmly. Some rows mark clone size as missing; the rest say once, few, many or name a class of expanded clone.

D: -; size: -; J: TRBJ2-5; V: TRBV28; DNA: TGTGCCAGCAGTCCCCGTCAGGGTCCAGAGACCCAGTACTTC; CDR3: CASSPRQGPETQYF
D: TRBD2; size: -; J: TRBJ2-3; V: TRBV29-1; DNA: TGCAGCGTTGAAGGAGGTCGGGACTACCCTCCGGATACGCAGTATTTT; CDR3: CSVEGGRDYPPDTQYF
D: -; size: -; J: TRBJ1-5; V: TRBV5-6; DNA: TGTGCCAGCAGCCGTGGAAATCAGCCCCAGCATTTT; CDR3: CASSRGNQPQHF
D: TRBD1; size: -; J: TRBJ2-2; V: TRBV5-1; DNA: TGCGCCAGCAGCTTGGGACAGGGGGCTTCGGGCACCGGGGAGCTGTTTTTT; CDR3: CASSLGQGASGTGELFF
D: TRBD1; size: few; J: TRBJ2-5; V: TRBV5-1; DNA: TGCGCCAGCAGCTCCGGGACAGGGGGTGGGAGAGAGACCCAGTACTTC; CDR3: CASSSGTGGGRETQYF
D: -; size: -; J: TRBJ2-1; V: TRBV29-1; DNA: TGCAGCGCTCGAAGGAGTAGTAGCTCCTACAATGAGCAGTTCTTC; CDR3: CSARRSSSSYNEQFF
D: TRBD1; size: -; J: TRBJ1-1; V: TRBV19; DNA: TGTGCCAGTAGTAAATCAGGGGGCTCGTACACTGAAGCTTTCTTT; CDR3: CASSKSGGSYTEAFF
D: -; size: few; J: TRBJ1-1; V: TRBV6-5; DNA: TGTGCCAGCAGTTACCAGCCAGGCATGAACACTGAAGCTTTCTTT; CDR3: CASSYQPGMNTEAFF
D: TRBD1; size: few; J: TRBJ2-6; V: TRBV28; DNA: TGTGCCACCTACAGGACAGGAATAATCTCTGGGGCCAACGTCCTGACTTTC; CDR3: CATYRTGIISGANVLTF
D: TRBD2; size: once; J: TRBJ2-1; V: TRBV7-2; DNA: TGTGCCAGCAGCTTAGGACTAGCGGTTCCCAATGAGCAGTTCTTC; CDR3: CASSLGLAVPNEQFF
D: -; size: -; J: TRBJ2-6; V: TRBV27; DNA: TGTGCCAGCAGTCCAGGGGGTTGGGGGGGCGTTTCTGGGGCCAACGTCCTGACTTTC; CDR3: CASSPGGWGGVSGANVLTF
D: TRBD2; size: -; J: TRBJ2-3; V: TRBV11-2; DNA: TGTGCCAGCAGCTTAGAAGGTCTGGGTAGCGGGAGTAAAGATACGCAGTATTTT; CDR3: CASSLEGLGSGSKDTQYF
D: TRBD2; size: -; J: TRBJ2-1; V: TRBV7-9; DNA: TGTGCCAGCAGCTTAGTAGGACTAGCTTTAATCGATGAGCAGTTCTTC; CDR3: CASSLVGLALIDEQFF
D: -; size: -; J: TRBJ2-2; V: TRBV19; DNA: TGTGCCAGTAATTGGGGAGAGGGGTACACCGGGGAGCTGTTTTTT; CDR3: CASNWGEGYTGELFF
D: -; size: -; J: TRBJ2-7; V: TRBV10-3; DNA: TGTGCCATACGGGACGGTAACTACGAGCAGTACTTC; CDR3: CAIRDGNYEQYF
D: -; size: -; J: TRBJ2-3; V: TRBV4-1; DNA: TGCGCCAGCAGCCAAGAACCCAACTGGGGCACAGATACGCAGTATTTT; CDR3: CASSQEPNWGTDTQYF
D: TRBD2; size: -; J: TRBJ2-1; V: TRBV29-1; DNA: TGCAGCGTTGAAGGACTAGCGGATTACAATGAGCAGTTCTTC; CDR3: CSVEGLADYNEQFF
D: TRBD1; size: -; J: TRBJ2-3; V: TRBV4-2; DNA: TGTGCCAGCAGCCAACCGGGACAGGGGACTTTGGATACGCAGTATTTT; CDR3: CASSQPGQGTLDTQYF
D: -; size: -; J: TRBJ2-1; V: TRBV7-2; DNA: TGTGCCAGCAGCTTAGTGCTCAACTCCTACAATGAGCAGTTCTTC; CDR3: CASSLVLNSYNEQFF
D: -; size: -; J: TRBJ2-7; V: TRBV5-6; DNA: TGTGCCAGCAGCAAAGGCGGGGACTCCTACGAGCAGTACTTC; CDR3: CASSKGGDSYEQYF
D: -; size: -; J: TRBJ2-3; V: TRBV27; DNA: TGTGCCAGCAGTTTTTCGGACAACCCGTCGGATACGCAGTATTTT; CDR3: CASSFSDNPSDTQYF
D: -; size: -; J: TRBJ2-7; V: TRBV7-2; DNA: TGTGCCAGCAGCTTATCTCACATGACGGCCTACGAGCAGTACTTC; CDR3: CASSLSHMTAYEQYF
D: -; size: -; J: TRBJ2-7; V: TRBV18; DNA: TGTGCCAGCTCACCAGAGACTGCCGGAGCCGAGCAGTACTTC; CDR3: CASSPETAGAEQYF
D: -; size: -; J: TRBJ2-1; V: TRBV19; DNA: TGTGCCAGTAGTATAGAGGGACTGCCTATTGAGCAGTTCTTC; CDR3: CASSIEGLPIEQFF
D: TRBD1; size: -; J: TRBJ2-1; V: TRBV15; DNA: TGTGCCACCAGCTCAATCTGGGGGACAGGGAGGGTCAATGAGCAGTTCTTC; CDR3: CATSSIWGTGRVNEQFF
D: TRBD2; size: -; J: TRBJ2-1; V: TRBV9; DNA: TGTGCCAGCAGCCACCGCGAAAAGCGGGAGGGAGGGAGCTCCTACAATGAGCAGTTCTTC; CDR3: CASSHREKREGGSSYNEQFF
D: -; size: -; J: TRBJ1-3; V: TRBV28; DNA: TGTGCCAGCAGTCCGGGACTAGGGTATAGGGCTGGAAACACCATATATTTT; CDR3: CASSPGLGYRAGNTIYF
D: -; size: -; J: TRBJ2-1; V: TRBV7-9; DNA: TGTGCCAGCAGCTTACGGCGGGCGGACAATGAGCAGTTCTTC; CDR3: CASSLRRADNEQFF
D: TRBD1; size: -; J: TRBJ2-2; V: TRBV7-6; DNA: TGTGCCAGCAGCTTACCGACAGGGTTTGACGGCACCGGGGAGCTGTTTTTT; CDR3: CASSLPTGFDGTGELFF
D: -; size: -; J: TRBJ2-1; V: TRBV5-6; DNA: TGTGCCAGCAGCTTGTCTTATCGGAGGGCCGTTTACAATGAGCAGTTCTTC; CDR3: CASSLSYRRAVYNEQFF
D: -; size: -; J: TRBJ2-7; V: TRBV15; DNA: TGTGCCACCAGCCCTCACAGGGGGGGGAACGAGCAGTACTTC; CDR3: CATSPHRGGNEQYF
D: TRBD2; size: once; J: TRBJ2-7; V: TRBV11-3; DNA: TGTGCCAGCAGCACCCGGACTAGCGGGTACTCCTACGAGCAGTACTTC; CDR3: CASSTRTSGYSYEQYF
D: TRBD1; size: -; J: TRBJ2-7; V: TRBV29-1; DNA: TGCAGCGTAGAGGGACAGGGACCTTGGGACGAGCAGTACTTC; CDR3: CSVEGQGPWDEQYF
D: -; size: -; J: TRBJ1-1; V: TRBV28; DNA: TGTGCCAGCAGTTTAACGCCTGTGGCCACTGAAGCTTTCTTT; CDR3: CASSLTPVATEAFF
D: TRBD2; size: -; J: TRBJ2-5; V: TRBV9; DNA: TGTGCCAGCAGCGTAGGCGGGAGGGTAGGGGAGACCCAGTACTTC; CDR3: CASSVGGRVGETQYF